A single sample gave rise to the 15 T cell receptor beta chains below, sequenced in a study of shared clonotypes between healthy human individuals. Libraries were prepared by immunoSEQ multiplex PCR; TCRdb keeps only in-frame clonotypes and omits some of them. The sample consists of a few million clones, about 92% of them appearing once. The sample was naive CD4+ T cells from PBMCs. As to subset: CD45RA+ positively selected. All receptors come from a man between 18 and 35 years old in good health. Some clones in this sample may be carry-over from other donors' samples.

With respect to this clone: Other DNA variants within this sample encode the same CDR3. The rearrangement links TRBV28 to TRBJ1-2; D unresolved. V was pared by 1 base and J by 6 bases, with 6 bases between. This CDR3 spans 12 amino acids. From germline, CDR1 is MDHEN and CDR2 SYDVKM. DNA of the CDR3: TGTGCCAGCAGTTTATCCGGGAATGGCTACACCTTC. Encoded protein: CASSLSGNGYTF.

V usage is TRBV2 and J usage is TRBJ2-1; D not resolved. Germline assignment: CDR1 SNHLY and CDR2 FYNNEI. V was pared by 8 bases and J by 1 base, with 6 bases between. CDR3 length equals 12 residues. The CDR3: CASERSYNEQFF. The CDR3 DNA reads TGTGCCAGCGAGAGGTCCTACAATGAGCAGTTCTTC.

J is TRBJ2-5 and V is TRBV18; no firm D call. Looked up from germline, CDR1 is KGHSH and CDR2 is LQKENI. The V end lost 3 bases, the J end lost 1 base, and 6 bases lay between the germline ends. This CDR3 is built from 13 residues. The CDR3 loop is CASSPVPQETQYF. In nucleotides, the CDR3 is TGTGCCAGCTCACCTGTTCCCCAAGAGACCCAGTACTTC.

The table lists this clone with a few counts. The genes are TRBV27 and TRBJ1-2, with D possibly matching TRBD1 (5 bases). Germline V CDR1 and CDR2: MNHEY, SMNVEV (reference sequence). The CDR3 has 14 amino acids. Trimming shortened V by 3 bases and J by 8 bases, and 16 bases separated the two germline ends. The DNA for the CDR3 is TGTGCCAGCAGTTTGTACGGGACGGCCCGGGGCTACACCTTC. It specifies CASSLYGTARGYTF.

A few counts support this clone. The gene calls are TRBV20-1 and TRBJ2-1, with D unclear. The CDR3 runs to 11 residues. V dropped 1 base and J dropped 9 bases, with 7 bases sitting between them. CDR1 is DFQATT and CDR2 is SNEGSKA in the germline V gene (reference sequence). The CDR3 spells CSARGLTEQFF. The CDR3 DNA reads as TGCAGTGCTAGAGGGTTGACTGAGCAGTTCTTC.

The V call is TRBV21-1, the J call TRBJ2-2; TRBD2 is the table's D call, not checked against the DNA. TRBV21-1 is termed a pseudogene. The CDR3 has 17 residues. CDR3 nucleotide sequence: TGTGCCAGCAGCCCCCCACTGGCGGGAGTCAACACCGGGGAGCTGTTTTTT. Translated, it gives CASSPPLAGVNTGELFF.

As for this clone: The same CDR3 also results from other DNA sequences found in this sample. The chain is built from TRBV28 and TRBJ2-7; the match to TRBD2 covers 11 bases. The J segment lost 2 bases and the V segment lost 6 bases, leaving 3 bases of the junction unmatched. The CDR3 runs to 14 residues. The germline V gene encodes CDR1 MDHEN and CDR2 SYDVKM. The CDR3 region is CASSRLAGPYEQYF. The DNA of the CDR3 is TGTGCCAGCAGCCGACTAGCGGGGCCCTACGAGCAGTACTTC. Based on the CDR3 plus reference TRBV28 and TRBJ2-7, the full variable domain is DVKVTQSSRYLVKRTGEKVFLECVQDMDHENMFWYRQDPGLGLRLIYFSYDVKMKEKGDIPEGYSVSREKKERFSLILESASTNQTSMYLCASSRLAGPYEQYFGPGTRLTVT.

This clone has only one observation. The V gene is TRBV7-3, the J gene TRBJ2-1; 12 bases match TRBD2. CDR1 and CDR2 (germline): SGHTA, FQGTGA. The J segment lost 8 bases and the V segment lost 2 bases, leaving 4 bases of the junction unmatched. This CDR3 is built from 15 residues. CDR3 sequence: CASSLRTSGNDEQFF. The DNA for the CDR3 is TGTGCCAGCAGCTTACGGACTAGCGGGAACGATGAGCAGTTCTTC.

The rearrangement uses TRBV10-3 and TRBJ2-2; D gene unclear. Per the germline V gene, CDR1 is ENHRY and CDR2 is SYGVKD. The ends were cut back, 5 bases at V and 6 bases at J, with 10 bases in the middle. The CDR3 is 13 amino acids. DNA of the CDR3: TGTGCCATCAGTTTCGATGGGGCCGGGGAGCTGTTTTTT. Residues: CAISFDGAGELFF.

Worth noting for this clone: The same CDR3 is also encoded by other DNA sequences in this sample. The genes are TRBV28 and TRBJ1-5; TRBD1 aligns across 7 bases. The CDR3 extends over 15 amino acids. V dropped 6 bases and J dropped 0; count of bases not matched to a gene: 5. CDR1 is MDHEN, CDR2 SYDVKM, per germline. The DNA of the CDR3 is TGTGCCAGCAGCGAACAGGGGTATAGCAATCAGCCCCAGCATTTT. The encoded protein is CASSEQGYSNQPQHF.

The chain recombines TRBV5-1 with TRBJ2-7; D gene ambiguous. The CDR3 covers 14 residues. Germline V gives CDR1 SGHRS, CDR2 YFSETQ. Between the trimmed V and J ends, which lost 1 base and 2 bases, there was a span of 10 bases. In DNA form, the CDR3 reads TGCGCCAGCAGCTTGTCCGACGGTACCTACGAGCAGTACTTC. It is translated as CASSLSDGTYEQYF.

The J gene is TRBJ1-2, the V gene TRBV5-4; tentatively, D is TRBD1 (6 bases). The V and J ends lost 3 bases and 8 bases respectively, with 14 bases between them. The CDR3 contains 13 residues. CDR1 and CDR2 (germline): SGHNT, YYREEE (reference sequence). The CDR3 protein is CASSYGQPSGYTF. The CDR3 coding sequence is TGTGCCAGCAGCTATGGACAGCCTAGCGGCTACACCTTC.

This clone was counted only a few times. The V gene is TRBV30, the J gene TRBJ1-4, with no clear D. Germline V gives CDR1 GTSNPN, CDR2 SVGIG (reference sequence). Trimming pared 2 bases from V and 11 bases from J, leaving 12 bases between. The CDR3 sequence is 12 residues long. The CDR3 region is CAWSLTTGKLFF. The CDR3 coding sequence is TGTGCCTGGAGTTTGACTACGGGGAAACTGTTTTTT.

V is TRBV6-4 and J is TRBJ2-1; D gene uncertain. CDR3 length: 14 amino acids. V was clipped by 2 bases and J by 4 bases, with 9 bases between them. Germline V gene lookup returns CDR1 MRHNA and CDR2 SNTAGT. The CDR3 DNA reads TGTGCCAGCAGTGACCCGCCAGGATACAATGAGCAGTTCTTC. It translates to CASSDPPGYNEQFF.

About this clone: This CDR3 is also generated by other DNA sequences in the sample. The chain carries TRBV19 and TRBJ2-4, with a weak D call TRBD2 (5 bases). CDR1 and CDR2 from the germline V gene are LNHDA and SQIVND (reference sequence). Trimming stripped 3 bases from V and 0 bases from J, with 6 bases between. The CDR3 totals 14 residues. DNA for the CDR3: TGTGCCAGTAGTATCGGACTAGCCAAAAACATTCAGTACTTC. Protein sequence: CASSIGLAKNIQYF.